This record covers a single T cell receptor (beta chain). These data belong to a study of tissue T cells after allogeneic stem cell transplantation. Study-wide context: Tissue samples with histologically apparent lymphocytes on H&E review were prioritized for sequencing.

Non-transplant comparator patients with other cancers had at least five gastrointestinal samples and no known gastrointestinal disease. V lost 5 bases, J lost 11 bases, and 13 bases stayed unmatched. Germline CDR1 reads SGHAT; CDR2 reads FQNNGV. The CDR3 extends over 14 amino acids. Libraries were prepared by immunoSEQ multiplex PCR; TCRdb keeps only in-frame clonotypes and omits some of them. This table has about 5,800 clones, 59% appearing once. The sample here was tissue from the jejunum, taken at autopsy. V gene TRBV11-2 combines with J gene TRBJ1-1, with 8 bases matching TRBD1. The origin of this receptor is a male donor older than 55 with lung cancer. The CDR3 here is CASSANPTTGGAFF. DNA of the CDR3: TGTGCCAGCAGCGCAAACCCAACTACAGGGGGGGCTTTCTTT. The complete variable domain, with remaining parts taken from reference TRBV11-2 and TRBJ1-1, reads EAGVAQSPRYKIIEKRQSVAFWCNPISGHATLYWYQQILGQGPKLLIQFQNNGVVDDSQLPKDRFSAERLKGVDSTLKIQPAKLEDSAVYLCASSANPTTGGAFFGQGTRLTVV.